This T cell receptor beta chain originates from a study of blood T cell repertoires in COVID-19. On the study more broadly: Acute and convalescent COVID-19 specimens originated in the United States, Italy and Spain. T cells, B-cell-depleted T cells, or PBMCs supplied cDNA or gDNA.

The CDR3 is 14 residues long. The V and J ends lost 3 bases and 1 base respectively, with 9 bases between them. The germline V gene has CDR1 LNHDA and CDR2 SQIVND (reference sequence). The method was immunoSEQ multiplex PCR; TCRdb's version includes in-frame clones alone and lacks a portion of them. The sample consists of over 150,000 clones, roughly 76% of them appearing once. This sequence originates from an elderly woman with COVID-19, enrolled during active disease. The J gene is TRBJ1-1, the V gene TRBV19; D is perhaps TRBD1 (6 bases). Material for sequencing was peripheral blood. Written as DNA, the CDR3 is TGTGCCAGTAGTATCGGGGGGCCGAACACTGAAGCTTTCTTT. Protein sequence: CASSIGGPNTEAFF.